This is a list of T cell receptor beta chains from one sample in a study of molecular identifiers for immune sequencing clone quantification. TCRdb ran MiXCR on the PCR reads and lists one entry per CDR3 protein. The data hold about 510,000 distinct CDR3 sequences, with around a fifth observed a single time. The sequenced sample was naive CD8+ T cells from blood, with Jurkat cell RNA spiked in. The receptor set was obtained from a human donor in good health. Some libraries in this study had Jurkat cell RNA spiked in. CDR3s include the opening cysteine and the closing phenylalanine or tryptophan. The D gene is left open where the match is weak. Some rows have no size entry. The others give once, few or many, or a class for an expanded clone.

-	TRBV19	17	TRBD2	TRBJ2-3	TGTGCCAGTAGTAAGGGGCTAGCGGGAGAGAACACAGATACGCAGTATTTT	CASSKGLAGENTDTQYF
few	TRBV21-1	19	-	TRBJ2-4	TGTGCCAGCAGCAGAATGGGCGGGGGGGCCGTTTTGGCCAAAAACATTCAGTACTTC	CASSRMGGGAVLAKNIQYF
many	TRBV28	16	TRBD2	TRBJ2-3	TGTGCCAGCAGCCACCCCCGGACTAGCGGGAGGGCTGCGCAGTATTTT	CASSHPRTSGRAAQYF
-	TRBV19	13	-	TRBJ1-1	TGTGCCAGTAGTACTCTCCTGAACACTGAAGCTTTCTTT	CASSTLLNTEAFF
-	TRBV5-6	15	-	TRBJ2-2	TGTGCCAGCAGCTTGAAGGGGGGCATAGTCGGGGAGCTGTTTTTT	CASSLKGGIVGELFF
few	TRBV30	15	-	TRBJ1-1	TGTGCCTGGAGTCCACGGGCTTTCATGAACACTGAAGCTTTCTTT	CAWSPRAFMNTEAFF
few	TRBV28	16	-	TRBJ2-3	TGTGCCAGCACCCGCCTCGTTCGAGGATACGGAGATACGCAGTATTTT	CASTRLVRGYGDTQYF
-	TRBV18	14	-	TRBJ2-1	TGTGCCAGCTCACAGGGGTACGGACAGAATGAGCAGTTCTTC	CASSQGYGQNEQFF
-	TRBV4-1	13	TRBD1	TRBJ1-1	TGCGCCAGCAGCCGAGAAACAGGGGGGGGTGCTTTCTTT	CASSRETGGGAFF
few	TRBV30	12	-	TRBJ2-2	TGTGCCTTGACCGGGGTGGCCGGGGAGCTGTTTTTT	CALTGVAGELFF
few	TRBV12-3/TRBV12-4	15	-	TRBJ1-5	TGTGCCAGCAGTTTATTTGAGGGGCCAGCGGGGCCCCAGCATTTT	CASSLFEGPAGPQHF
-	TRBV4-3	16	-	TRBJ2-7	TGCGCCAGCAGCCAAGATAGGTTTGGGGAACTCTACGAGCAGTACTTC	CASSQDRFGELYEQYF
-	TRBV6-2/TRBV6-3	13	-	TRBJ1-1	TGTGCCAGCAGACCTCATATGAACACTGAAGCTTTCTTT	CASRPHMNTEAFF
many	TRBV7-3	14	TRBD1	TRBJ1-1	TGTGCCAGCAGCCCAGACGGGACAGCTGGGGAAGCTTTCTTT	CASSPDGTAGEAFF
-	TRBV4-3	16	-	TRBJ2-2	TGCGCCAGCAGCCAAGATCGAGAGACTATTTTCGGGGAGCTGTTTTTT	CASSQDRETIFGELFF
many	TRBV9	12	-	TRBJ1-3	TGTGCCAGCGGGGACTCGGGAAACACCATATATTTT	CASGDSGNTIYF
few	TRBV30	12	-	TRBJ1-2	TGTGCCTGGATATCGGAGGGCTATGGCTACACCTTC	CAWISEGYGYTF
-	TRBV2	14	TRBD1	TRBJ1-3	TGTGCCAGCATTGACAGGGGAGAAGGAAACACCATATATTTT	CASIDRGEGNTIYF
few	TRBV24-1	14	TRBD1	TRBJ2-7	TGTGCCACCAGCACCGGGACAGGAGCCTACGAGCAGTACTTC	CATSTGTGAYEQYF
few	TRBV7-9	14	-	TRBJ2-5	TGTGCCAGCAGCTTGCCGGGGCAAGGGGAGACCCAGTACTTC	CASSLPGQGETQYF
-	TRBV24-1	13	-	TRBJ1-1	TGTGCCACCAAAGAGGCAGTTGGCACTGAAGCTTTCTTT	CATKEAVGTEAFF
-	TRBV29-1	14	-	TRBJ2-7	TGCAGCGTTGAAGAGTCAGCTAGCTCCTACGAGCAGTACTTC	CSVEESASSYEQYF